Given below is one T cell receptor beta chain in context. From germline, CDR1 is DFQATT and CDR2 SNEGSKA (reference sequence). This CDR3 has 10 amino acids. Trimming took off 8 bases at V and 13 bases at J, with 15 bases between the two ends. This sample is drawn from a study of control samples from healthy donors and cancer patients. Measured with immunoSEQ multiplex PCR; TCRdb has only the in-frame clones, and not every one. The data hold 150,000 to 200,000 clones, with 94% observed a single time. Input material: PBMCs. The chain combines TRBV20-1 with TRBJ2-1; perhaps TRBD1 as D (5 bases). The sequence was obtained from a man aged 60 to 75 with colorectal cancer. CDR3 sequence reads: CSTQGFSQFF. DNA of the CDR3: TGCAGTACCCAGGGATTCTCCCAGTTCTTC.